The T cell receptor (beta chain) described here comes from a study of OX40 agonist ivuxolimab in advanced cancers. Trimming removed 7 bases from V and 4 bases from J; junction bases left unmatched: 12. The CDR3 spans 15 residues. CDR1 SGHDN and CDR2 FVKESK come from the germline V gene. Only in-frame clones appear in the TCRdb table, and some are missing; sequencing was by immunoSEQ multiplex PCR. Of around 100,000 clones listed, nearly 90% are singletons. This sequence joins TRBV14 and TRBJ1-2; TRBD1 matches 7 bases. This TCR derives from an adult with an advanced solid tumor such as melanoma, head and neck, liver or kidney cancer. Sequenced here: CD4+ or CD8+ T cells sorted from blood, sampled in a trial of the OX40 agonist ivuxolimab. CDR3 protein: CASTLRGTDLYGYTF. Here the CDR3 DNA reads TGTGCCAGCACCTTGAGGGGGACAGACCTCTATGGCTACACCTTC.